The 23 T cell receptor beta chains below all came from one sample that was sequenced in a study of Graves' ophthalmopathy and Graves' hyperthyroidism. RNA transcripts were the template, and TCR beta CDR3 regions were amplified from them. Scientists carried out first-round RT-PCR using HTBI primers and then a second-round multiplex PCR. MiXCR was run by TCRdb on the multiplex PCR reads, yielding one entry per CDR3 protein. The sample lists over 650,000 distinct CDR3 sequences, about 41% seen once, with more than 2.5% in the top ten. Material for sequencing was peripheral blood. Receptors originate from an adult man with Graves' ophthalmopathy.

About this clonotype: A read error may produce the germline difference seen at one junction end. The V call is TRBV20-1, the J call TRBJ1-1; D gene ambiguous. The CDR3 consists of 12 residues. Germline values: CDR1 DFQATT, CDR2 SNEGSKA (reference sequence). DNA for the CDR3: TGCAGTGCTAGACAAGGTCCCACTGAAGCTTCCTTT. Encoded protein: CSARQGPTEASF.

This clonotype was recorded at least ten times. The rearrangement joins TRBV7-2 to TRBJ1-6; D call uncertain. V was shortened by 7 bases and J by 9 bases, with 10 bases between the two germline ends. The CDR3 totals 12 residues. The V gene's germline CDR1 is SGHTA and CDR2 FQGNSA. The CDR3 loop reads CASNEQSSPLHF. The CDR3, as DNA: TGTGCCAGCAACGAACAGAGTTCACCCCTCCACTTT.

At least ten counts were recorded for this clonotype. This sequence joins TRBV12-3 or TRBV12-4 and TRBJ1-3; weak D call: TRBD1 (6 bases). V was pared by 6 bases and J by 4 bases, with 13 bases between. The CDR3 totals 14 residues. The CDR3, as DNA: TGTGCCAGCAGCCGTTCGGGGACAGGAAACACCATATATTTT. This sequence encodes CASSRSGTGNTIYF.

This clonotype was picked up many times. This sequence joins TRBV11-2 and TRBJ2-5; D is possibly TRBD1 or TRBD2 (5 bases each). This CDR3 contains 16 residues. V lost 1 base and J lost 0, with 12 bases in between. Per the germline V gene, CDR1 is SGHAT and CDR2 is FQNNGV. CDR3: CASSLVGTVYQETQYF. In nucleotides, the CDR3 is TGTGCCAGCAGCTTAGTGGGGACCGTGTACCAAGAGACCCAGTACTTC.

The V and J genes are TRBV25-1 and TRBJ1-2; the D is unclear. This CDR3 has 14 amino acids. The germline gives CDR1 MGHDK, CDR2 SYGVNS. Trimming removed 4 bases from V and 4 bases from J, with 13 bases in between. This CDR3 reads CASSAISPPYGYTF. The CDR3 DNA follows: TGTGCCAGCAGTGCTATATCCCCCCCCTATGGCTACACCTTC.

This clonotype was observed at least ten times. This chain joins TRBV9 and TRBJ1-5; TRBD1 is a possible D gene (5 bases). V shed 4 bases and J shed 7 bases, with 15 bases lying between them. The germline CDR1 and CDR2 sequences are SGDLS and YYNGEE. The CDR3 has 14 residues. The CDR3 DNA is TGTGCCAGCAGCCAGTATAAGGGACCCCAGCCCCAGCATTTT. This encodes CASSQYKGPQPQHF. The entire variable domain, with the rest obtained from reference TRBV9 and TRBJ1-5, is as follows: DSGVTQTPKHLITATGQRVTLRCSPRSGDLSVYWYQQSLDQGLQFLIQYYNGEERAKGNILERFSAQQFPDLHSELNLSSLELGDSALYFCASSQYKGPQPQHFGDGTRLSIL.

J is TRBJ1-1 and V is TRBV2; D not resolved. CDR1 is SNHLY and CDR2 is FYNNEI in the germline V gene. The V end was cut by 0 bases, the J end by 0 bases, with 8 bases between. The CDR3 contains 15 residues. The CDR3 region has the DNA TGTGCCAGCAGTGAAGCACGGGGTATGAACACTGAAGCTTTCTTT. This gives the protein CASSEARGMNTEAFF.

V gene TRBV29-1 combines with J gene TRBJ2-5, with D perhaps TRBD2 (6 bases). This CDR3 has 13 amino acids. V was cut by 1 base and J by 12 bases, with 18 bases left in between. The V gene's germline CDR1 is SQVTM and CDR2 ANQGSEA. For the CDR3, the DNA is TGCAGCGTTGAAGCGGGAGTAGAAGAGACAGAGTACTTC. Translation gives CSVEAGVEETEYF. The full variable domain, completed using reference TRBV29-1 and TRBJ2-5, is SAVISQKPSRDICQRGTSLTIQCQVDSQVTMMFWYRQQPGQSLTLIATANQGSEATYESGFVIDKFPISRPNLTFSTLTVSNMSPEDSSIYLCSVEAGVEETEYFGPGTRLLVL.

The V call is TRBV5-1, the J call TRBJ2-2, with no clear D. This CDR3 is 14 amino acids long. Germline lookup yields CDR1 SGHRS and CDR2 YFSETQ. V lost 2 bases and J lost 1, with 6 bases in between. The CDR3 loop reads CASSFELNTGELFF. Here the CDR3 DNA reads TGCGCCAGCAGCTTCGAGTTGAACACCGGGGAGCTGTTTTTT.

In regard to this clonotype: A junction boundary mismatches the germline segment, possibly from a read error. The gene calls are TRBV10-3 and TRBJ2-2; D unresolved. This CDR3 is built from 15 residues. Germline V gives CDR1 ENHRY, CDR2 SYGVKD. Here the CDR3 DNA reads TGTGCCAGCAGTCCCCATAATGGGCGCACCGGGGAGCTGTTTTTT. It specifies CASSPHNGRTGELFF.

The rearrangement joins TRBV10-3 to TRBJ2-2, with TRBD2 matching over 9 bases. The CDR3 has 13 amino acids. Losses at the gene ends were 10 bases for V and 6 bases for J; bases not matched to a gene: 6. CDR1 and CDR2 (germline): ENHRY, SYGVKD. CDR3 sequence reads: CATGTSKAGELFF. In DNA form, the CDR3 reads TGTGCCACCGGGACTAGCAAGGCCGGGGAGCTGTTTTTT.

Regarding this clonotype: Given a much more abundant clone one base away, this may be a read error. The chain couples TRBV7-2 to TRBJ2-7; D unclear. Germline V gives CDR1 SGHTA, CDR2 FQGNSA. Trimming removed 0 bases from V and 6 bases from J, with 12 bases in between. The CDR3 has 14 residues. Written as DNA, the CDR3 is TGTGCCAGCAGCTTAGCCGGCCGGGTTGGCGAGCAGTACTTC. Its protein is CASSLAGRVGEQYF.

The chain carries TRBV4-2 and TRBJ2-7, with D unresolved. CDR1 is LGHNA, CDR2 YNFKEQ, per germline. CDR3 length: 15 amino acids. The V and J ends lost 0 bases and 4 bases respectively, with 13 bases between them. The CDR3 region has the DNA TGTGCCAGCAGCCAAGAAACGGCCTTTGCGTACGAGCAGTACTTC. Translating it yields CASSQETAFAYEQYF.

This clonotype was observed a handful of times. This chain uses TRBV7-2 with TRBJ1-5, with a possible D match to TRBD1 (5 bases). V was pared by 5 bases and J by 8 bases, with 16 bases between. The CDR3 runs 14 residues. CDR1 and CDR2 (germline): SGHTA, FQGNSA. DNA for the CDR3: TGTGCCAGCAGCCCGTTGCAGGGAGGGGAGCCCCAGCATTTT. Translation gives CASSPLQGGEPQHF.

This sequence joins TRBV7-8 and TRBJ1-3, with 8 nucleotides matching TRBD1. Germline CDR1 reads SGHVS; CDR2 reads FQNEAQ. The CDR3 has 16 residues. Trimming took 5 bases from V and 4 from J; bases not matched to a gene: 10. CDR3 residues: CASSLPRTGKGNTIYF. DNA of the CDR3: TGTGCCAGCAGCCTCCCCCGGACAGGGAAAGGAAACACCATATATTTT. The full variable domain, rest sourced from reference TRBV7-8 and TRBJ1-3, is GAGVSQSPRYKVAKRGQDVALRCDPISGHVSLFWYQQALGQGPEFLTYFQNEAQLDKSGLPSDRFFAERPEGSVSTLKIQRTQQEDSAVYLCASSLPRTGKGNTIYFGEGSWLTVV.

This rearrangement joins TRBV7-2 to TRBJ2-3; D is unclear. V was cut by 1 base and J by 1 base, with 6 bases left in between. CDR3 length: 14 amino acids. Germline CDR1 reads SGHTA; CDR2 reads FQGNSA. The CDR3 DNA sequence: TGTGCCAGCAGCTTAGATTTTGGCACAGATACGCAGTATTTT. Its translation is CASSLDFGTDTQYF.

This clonotype was observed at least ten times. The genes are TRBV12-3 or TRBV12-4 and TRBJ1-3, with unresolved D. V was pared by 1 base and J by 4 bases, with 8 bases between. CDR3 length: 14 residues. Here the CDR3 reads CASSLEEWGNTIYF. CDR3 sequence (DNA): TGTGCCAGCAGTTTAGAGGAGTGGGGAAACACCATATATTTT.

This clonotype has at least ten counts. The chain is built from TRBV29-1 and TRBJ1-4; maybe TRBD1 (5 bases). Germline lookup yields CDR1 SQVTM and CDR2 ANQGSEA. The CDR3 runs 15 residues. V was pared by 6 bases and J by 7 bases, with 21 bases between. The CDR3 here is CSVIEWDRGSEKLFF. The DNA for the CDR3 is TGCAGCGTCATCGAATGGGACCGGGGGAGTGAAAAACTGTTTTTT.

In this sample, this clonotype turned up a few times. V and J are TRBV20-1 and TRBJ2-2; D is perhaps TRBD2 (7 bases). The germline V gene encodes CDR1 DFQATT and CDR2 SNEGSKA (reference sequence). Trimming cost V 1 base and J 3 bases, with 12 bases left between them. The CDR3 spans 15 residues. The CDR3 DNA sequence: TGCAGTGCTAGAGTGGGGGGGGCGGACACCGGGGAGCTGTTTTTT. This sequence encodes CSARVGGADTGELFF.

This clonotype was seen many times. The rearrangement links TRBV12-3 or TRBV12-4 to TRBJ1-6, with D possibly matching TRBD1 (6 bases). The CDR3 runs to 14 residues. V shed 6 bases and J shed 10 bases, with 16 bases lying between them. The CDR3 sequence is CASSATGKDSPLHF. CDR3 bases: TGTGCCAGCAGCGCCACAGGGAAAGACTCACCCCTCCACTTT.

As to this clonotype: This CDR3 fails to terminate in the conserved phenylalanine or tryptophan, so it likely reflects a read error. It is unclear where the CDR3 begins or ends on the DNA, so no DNA is shown, and the CDR3 is as TCRdb lists it. The V call is TRBV10-3, the J call TRBJ2-5. With termini counted, the CDR3 has 8 amino acids. Germline CDR1 ENHRY, CDR2 SYGVKD. This CDR3 reads CAISDPTI.

At least ten counts were recorded for this clonotype. The chain employs TRBV7-9 and TRBJ1-1; 7 bases align to TRBD1. The CDR3 consists of 14 residues. Germline values: CDR1 SEHNR, CDR2 FQNEAQ (reference sequence). V shed 6 bases and J 1 base; nucleotides not matched to a gene: 5. CDR3 protein: CASRTDRANTEAFF. The CDR3 nucleotides read TGTGCCAGCAGGACCGACAGGGCGAACACTGAAGCTTTCTTT.

This clonotype was seen at least ten times. Here the CDR3 reads CASSLALAQSKQGMGIYEQYF. The CDR3 DNA is TGTGCCAGCAGCTTAGCGCTCGCCCAAAGCAAGCAGGGGATGGGAATCTACGAGCAGTACTTC. This chain joins TRBV7-9 and TRBJ2-7; D is perhaps TRBD1 (6 bases). V was cut by 0 bases and J by 3 bases, with 30 bases left in between. There are 21 residues in the CDR3. The V gene's germline CDR1 is SEHNR and CDR2 FQNEAQ (reference sequence).